The following is a TCR beta chain sequence with its context. In the original workflow: Reference gene primer amplification gave nucleated cell count estimates. Data came from immunoSEQ multiplex PCR; TCRdb stores just in-frame clones and leaves some out. That table furnishes V, J and clone size, whereas the DNA furnished D and trimming. The sample lists 75,000 to 80,000 clones, about 87% occurring once. This sample stems from a study of blood T cell repertoires in COVID-19. Study-wide background: COVID-19 samples collected from the United States, Italy and Spain covered acute and convalescent phases. From T cells, B-cell-depleted T cells, or PBMCs came the material, which was cDNA or gDNA.

V gave up 1 base and J gave up 2 bases; unmatched junction bases: 2. The CDR3 runs 14 residues. CDR1 SGHRS and CDR2 YFSETQ come from the germline V gene. This clonotype was sampled from a human donor in a cohort sampled during active COVID-19. The sample consisted of peripheral blood. The V call is TRBV5-1, the J call TRBJ1-1; 7 positions agree with TRBD1. The CDR3 region has the DNA TGCGCCAGCAGCTTGAAGGGGGCCAACACTGAAGCTTTCTTT. Protein sequence: CASSLKGANTEAFF.